This TCR beta chain was captured by sequencing in a study of T cell changes during pregnancy in multiple sclerosis. The germline V and J ends were trimmed by 6 bases and 5 bases, with 19 bases remaining between them. This CDR3 has 15 residues. Germline lookup yields CDR1 MNHNS and CDR2 SASEGT. Repertoires were generated with immunoSEQ multiplex PCR, while TCRdb's copy carries only in-frame clones and drops some. In the table there are over 45,000 clones, 90% to 95% of which are singletons. This chain joins TRBV6-1 and TRBJ2-5; D not certain. Sequencing used CD4+ T cells from peripheral blood mononuclear cells, obtained in the second trimester of pregnancy. The TCR was taken from a female donor with multiple sclerosis, enrolled in a pregnancy study. In DNA, the CDR3 is TGTGCCAGCAGACCTTTCGATACGTACTCCGAGACCCAGTACTTC. Translation gives CASRPFDTYSETQYF.